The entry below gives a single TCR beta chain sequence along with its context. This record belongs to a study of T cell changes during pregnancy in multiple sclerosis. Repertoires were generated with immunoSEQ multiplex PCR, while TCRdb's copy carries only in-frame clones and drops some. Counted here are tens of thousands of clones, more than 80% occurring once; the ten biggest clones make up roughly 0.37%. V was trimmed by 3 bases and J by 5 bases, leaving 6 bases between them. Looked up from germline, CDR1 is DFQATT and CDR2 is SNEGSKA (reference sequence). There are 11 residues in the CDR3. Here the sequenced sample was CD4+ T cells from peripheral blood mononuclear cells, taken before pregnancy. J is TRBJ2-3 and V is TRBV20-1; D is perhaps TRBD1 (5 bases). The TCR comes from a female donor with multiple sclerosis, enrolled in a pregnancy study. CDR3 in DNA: TGCAGTGCTAGCCAGGGAGATACGCAGTATTTT. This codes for CSASQGDTQYF.